These T cell receptor beta chains were read from a single sample in a study of cytomegalovirus exposure and HLA in healthy donors. This table comes from immunoSEQ multiplex PCR, and its TCRdb copy is limited to in-frame clones, with some not included. The data contain more than 110,000 clones, roughly 80% of them seen just once; the ten biggest clones take up approximately 2.8%. Specimen: PBMCs. The receptors shown here come from a female donor in good health and CMV-seronegative. The CDR3 runs from the conserved cysteine through the conserved F or W. A D gene is named only where the DNA matches it firmly. Clone size, where shown, is once, few, many, or a class for clones that have expanded.

d_gene	v_gene	abundance	j_gene	len	CDR3aa	CDR3nt
TRBD2	TRBV9	few	TRBJ2-1	15	CASSTSGRGGDEQFF	TGTGCCAGCAGCACTAGCGGGAGGGGGGGAGATGAGCAGTTCTTC
.	TRBV10-3	.	TRBJ1-3	14	CAIRKDSSGNTIYF	TGTGCCATCAGGAAGGACAGCTCTGGAAACACCATATATTTT
.	TRBV5-4	.	TRBJ2-3	14	CASMDTKSTDTQYF	TGTGCCAGCATGGACACCAAGAGCACAGATACGCAGTATTTT
TRBD1	TRBV5-4	.	TRBJ1-1	17	CASSPLGQGLGHTEAFF	TGTGCCAGCAGCCCGTTAGGACAGGGGTTGGGACACACTGAAGCTTTCTTT
.	TRBV29-1	.	TRBJ1-1	13	CSVSPQGNTEAFF	TGCAGCGTTTCCCCACAGGGGAACACTGAAGCTTTCTTT
.	TRBV19	once	TRBJ1-5	13	CASCRGFRQPQHF	TGTGCCAGTTGCCGGGGTTTCCGTCAGCCCCAGCATTTT
.	TRBV2	.	TRBJ2-3	16	CASSEATSLGTDTQYF	TGTGCCAGCAGTGAAGCGACTTCCCTGGGCACAGATACGCAGTATTTT
TRBD1	TRBV4-1	.	TRBJ1-5	14	CASSNLQGPEPQHF	TGCGCCAGCAGCAACTTACAGGGGCCGGAGCCCCAGCATTTT
TRBD1	TRBV29-1	.	TRBJ2-3	15	CSVPGTGGSTDTQYF	TGCAGCGTTCCCGGGACAGGGGGTAGCACAGATACGCAGTATTTT
TRBD1	TRBV9	.	TRBJ2-7	15	CASSVTGTEFYEQYF	TGTGCCAGCAGCGTCACCGGGACAGAATTTTACGAGCAGTACTTC
.	TRBV7-7	.	TRBJ2-7	13	CASSRQDSYEQYF	TGTGCTAGCAGCCGACAGGATTCCTACGAGCAGTACTTC
.	TRBV6-1	medium-sized	TRBJ1-2	12	CASSPNSYGYTF	TGTGCCAGCAGCCCGAACAGCTATGGCTACACCTTC
.	TRBV19	.	TRBJ1-1	13	CASTQDLNTEAFF	TGTGCCAGTACCCAAGACTTGAACACTGAAGCTTTCTTT
.	TRBV6-6	.	TRBJ1-2	16	CASSYGPGLRGYGYTF	TGTGCCAGCAGTTACGGTCCAGGCCTTCGGGGGTATGGCTACACCTTC
.	TRBV29-1	.	TRBJ1-2	14	CSVEDRGGGYGYTF	TGCAGCGTTGAAGATCGGGGGGGAGGCTATGGCTACACCTTC
TRBD1	TRBV7-2	once	TRBJ2-1	17	CASSIRDRGYSYNEQFF	TGTGCCAGCAGCATCCGGGACAGAGGCTACTCCTACAATGAGCAGTTCTTC